Each of the 3 T cell receptor beta chains below was sequenced from the same sample in a study of response to subunit inactivated influenza vaccine. From the RT-PCR reads, TCRdb called clonotypes with MiXCR, one entry per CDR3 protein. The data hold roughly 650,000 distinct CDR3 sequences, with around a sixth observed a single time. Here the sequenced sample was PBMCs from blood, taken 11 to 12 days after vaccination. These receptor sequences come from a man aged 45-65 years who received an inactivated influenza vaccine.

The rearrangement links TRBV3-1 to TRBJ2-6, with 8 positions matching TRBD1. Germline lookup yields CDR1 LGHDT and CDR2 YNNKEL (reference sequence). V shed 3 bases and J 0 bases; nucleotides not matched to a gene: 4. There are 17 residues in the CDR3. CDR3 nucleotide sequence: TGTGCCAGCAGCCATGGGACAGGTCTCTCTGGGGCCAACGTCCTGACTTTC. It yields the protein CASSHGTGLSGANVLTF.

This clonotype has a handful of counts. V and J are TRBV2 and TRBJ1-5, with a weak D call TRBD1 (5 bases). CDR3 length equals 12 residues. Germline V gives CDR1 SNHLY, CDR2 FYNNEI. Trimming cost V 2 bases and J 9 bases, with 8 bases left between them. CDR3 nucleotide sequence: TGTGCCAGCAGTGAACATGGGGGGCCCCAGCATTTT. Amino acid sequence: CASSEHGGPQHF.

The chain joins TRBV5-1 to TRBJ2-5; a weak D match, TRBD1 (6 bases). V lost 7 bases to trimming and J lost 4 bases, with 20 bases between them. CDR1 is SGHRS and CDR2 is YFSETQ in the germline V gene. This CDR3 contains 15 residues. The CDR3 nucleotides read TGCGCCAGCTCCAACACTGGGACAAGCTCAGAGACCCAGTACTTC. Translation gives CASSNTGTSSETQYF.